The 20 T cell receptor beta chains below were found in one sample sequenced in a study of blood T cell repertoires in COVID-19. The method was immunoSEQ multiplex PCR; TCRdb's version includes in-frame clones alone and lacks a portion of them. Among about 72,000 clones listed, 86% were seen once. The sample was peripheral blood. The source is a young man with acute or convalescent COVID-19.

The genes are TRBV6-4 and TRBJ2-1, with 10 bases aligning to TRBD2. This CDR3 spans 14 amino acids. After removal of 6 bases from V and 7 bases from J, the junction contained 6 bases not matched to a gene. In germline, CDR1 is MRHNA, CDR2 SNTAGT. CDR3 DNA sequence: TGTGCCAGCAGCCCTAGCGGGGGCAGGAATGAGCAGTTCTTC. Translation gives CASSPSGGRNEQFF.

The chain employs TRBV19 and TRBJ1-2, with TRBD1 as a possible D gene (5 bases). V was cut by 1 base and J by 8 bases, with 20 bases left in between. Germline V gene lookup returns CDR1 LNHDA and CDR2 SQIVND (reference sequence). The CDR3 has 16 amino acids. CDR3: CASSIVPQGRVGGYTF. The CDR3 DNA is TGTGCCAGTAGTATAGTGCCCCAAGGCAGGGTCGGCGGCTACACCTTC.

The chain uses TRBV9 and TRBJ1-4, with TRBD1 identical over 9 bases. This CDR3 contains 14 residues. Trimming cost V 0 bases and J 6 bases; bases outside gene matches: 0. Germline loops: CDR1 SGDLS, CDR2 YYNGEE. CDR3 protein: CASSVGQGDEKLFF. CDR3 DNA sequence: TGTGCCAGCAGCGTAGGACAGGGGGATGAAAAACTGTTTTTT.

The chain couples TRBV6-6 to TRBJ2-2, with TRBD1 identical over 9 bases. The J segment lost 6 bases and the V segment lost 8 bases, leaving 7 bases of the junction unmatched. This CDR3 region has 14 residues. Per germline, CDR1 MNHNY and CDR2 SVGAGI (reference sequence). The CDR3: CASGDREGSGELFF. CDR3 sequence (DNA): TGTGCCAGCGGGGACAGGGAGGGGTCCGGGGAGCTGTTTTTT.

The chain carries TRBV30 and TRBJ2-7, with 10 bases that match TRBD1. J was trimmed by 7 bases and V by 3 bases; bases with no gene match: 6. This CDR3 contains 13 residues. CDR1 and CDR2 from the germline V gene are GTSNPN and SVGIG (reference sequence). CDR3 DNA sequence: TGTGCCTGGAGGGGGGACAGGGGTCGAGAGCAGTACTTC. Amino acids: CAWRGDRGREQYF.

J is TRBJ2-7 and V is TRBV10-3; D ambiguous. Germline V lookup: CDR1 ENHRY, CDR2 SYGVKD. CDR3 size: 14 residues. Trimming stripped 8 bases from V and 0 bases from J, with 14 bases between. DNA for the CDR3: TGTGCCATCTGCTCCAGCGAGAGCTCCTACGAGCAGTACTTC. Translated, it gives CAICSSESSYEQYF.

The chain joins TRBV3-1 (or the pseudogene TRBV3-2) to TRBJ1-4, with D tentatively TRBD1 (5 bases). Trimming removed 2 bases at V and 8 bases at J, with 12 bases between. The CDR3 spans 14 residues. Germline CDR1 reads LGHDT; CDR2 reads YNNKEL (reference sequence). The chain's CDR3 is CASSQRGIGEKLFF. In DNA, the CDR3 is TGTGCCAGCAGCCAAAGGGGCATCGGAGAAAAACTGTTTTTT.

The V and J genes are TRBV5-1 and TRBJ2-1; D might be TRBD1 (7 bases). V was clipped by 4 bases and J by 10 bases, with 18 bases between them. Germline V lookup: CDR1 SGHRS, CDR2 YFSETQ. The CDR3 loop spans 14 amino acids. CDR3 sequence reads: CASSHGGGIPEQFF. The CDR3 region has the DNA TGCGCCAGCAGCCACGGAGGGGGCATCCCCGAGCAGTTCTTC.

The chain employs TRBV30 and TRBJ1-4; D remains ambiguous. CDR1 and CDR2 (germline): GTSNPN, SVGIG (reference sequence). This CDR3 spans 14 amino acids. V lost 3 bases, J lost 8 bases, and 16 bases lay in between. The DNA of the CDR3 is TGTGCCTGGAGCGGAGGGAGCTTGACGGAAAAACTGTTTTTT. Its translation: CAWSGGSLTEKLFF.

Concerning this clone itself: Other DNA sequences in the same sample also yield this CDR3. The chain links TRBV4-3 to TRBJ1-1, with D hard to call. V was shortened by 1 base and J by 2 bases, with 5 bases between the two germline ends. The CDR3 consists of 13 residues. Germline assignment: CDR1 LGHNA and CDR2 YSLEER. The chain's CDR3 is CASSQAGNTEAFF. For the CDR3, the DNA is TGCGCCAGCAGCCAAGCAGGAAACACTGAAGCTTTCTTT.

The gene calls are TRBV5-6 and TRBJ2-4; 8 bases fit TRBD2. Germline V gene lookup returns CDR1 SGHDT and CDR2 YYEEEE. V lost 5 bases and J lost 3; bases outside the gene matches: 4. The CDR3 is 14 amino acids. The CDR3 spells CASRERGGKNIQYF. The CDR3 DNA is TGTGCCAGCAGAGAACGGGGGGGCAAAAACATTCAGTACTTC. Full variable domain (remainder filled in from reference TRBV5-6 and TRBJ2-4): DAGVTQSPTHLIKTRGQQVTLRCSPKSGHDTVSWYQQALGQGPQFIFQYYEEEERQRGNFPDRFSGHQFPNYSSELNVNALLLGDSALYLCASRERGGKNIQYFGAGTRLSVL.

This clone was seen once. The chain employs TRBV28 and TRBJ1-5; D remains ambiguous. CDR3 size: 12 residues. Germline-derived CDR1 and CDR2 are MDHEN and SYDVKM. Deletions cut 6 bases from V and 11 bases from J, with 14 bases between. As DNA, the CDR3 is TGTGCCAGCAGACCCCGCAAGGAGACCCAGCATTTT. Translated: CASRPRKETQHF.

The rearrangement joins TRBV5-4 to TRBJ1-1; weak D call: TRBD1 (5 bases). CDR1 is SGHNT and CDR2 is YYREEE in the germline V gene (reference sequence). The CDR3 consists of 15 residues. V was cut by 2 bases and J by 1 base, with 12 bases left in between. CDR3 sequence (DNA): TGTGCCAGCAGCTTCATGGGGCAGGGGAACACTGAAGCTTTCTTT. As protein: CASSFMGQGNTEAFF.

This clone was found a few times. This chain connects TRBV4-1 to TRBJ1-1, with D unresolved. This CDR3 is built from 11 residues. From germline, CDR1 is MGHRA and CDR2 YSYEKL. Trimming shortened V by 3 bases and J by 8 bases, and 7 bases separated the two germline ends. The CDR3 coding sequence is TGCGCCAGCAGCCATTATTCGGAAGCTTTCTTT. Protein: CASSHYSEAFF.

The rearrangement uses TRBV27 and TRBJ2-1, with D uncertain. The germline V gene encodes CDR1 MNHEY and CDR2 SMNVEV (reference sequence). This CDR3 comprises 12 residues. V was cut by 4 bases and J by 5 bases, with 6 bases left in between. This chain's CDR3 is CASSSTDNEQFF. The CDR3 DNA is TGTGCCAGCAGTTCGACTGACAATGAGCAGTTCTTC.

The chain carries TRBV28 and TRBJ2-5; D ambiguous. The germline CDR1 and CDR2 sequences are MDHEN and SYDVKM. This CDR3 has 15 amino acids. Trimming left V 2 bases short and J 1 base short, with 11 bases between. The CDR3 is CASSLSLSPQETQYF. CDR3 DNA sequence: TGTGCCAGCAGTTTAAGTCTAAGCCCCCAAGAGACCCAGTACTTC.

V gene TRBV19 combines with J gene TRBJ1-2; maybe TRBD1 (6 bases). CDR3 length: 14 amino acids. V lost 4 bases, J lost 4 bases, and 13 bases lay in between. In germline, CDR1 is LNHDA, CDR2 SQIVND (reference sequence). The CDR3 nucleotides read TGTGCCAGTAGTAACACCGGACAGCCCTATGGCTACACCTTC. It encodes CASSNTGQPYGYTF.

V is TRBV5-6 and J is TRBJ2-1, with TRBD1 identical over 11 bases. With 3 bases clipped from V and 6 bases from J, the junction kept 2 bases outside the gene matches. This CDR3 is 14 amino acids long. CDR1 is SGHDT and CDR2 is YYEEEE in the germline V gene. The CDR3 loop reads CASSSGTGGNEQFF. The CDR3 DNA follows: TGTGCCAGCAGCTCCGGGACAGGGGGCAATGAGCAGTTCTTC.

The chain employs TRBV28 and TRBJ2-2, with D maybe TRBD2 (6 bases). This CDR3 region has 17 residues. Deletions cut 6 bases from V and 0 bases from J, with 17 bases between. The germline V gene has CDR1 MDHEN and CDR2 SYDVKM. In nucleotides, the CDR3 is TGTGCCAGCAGGGGGACTCTGCTTCTTGCGAACACCGGGGAGCTGTTTTTT. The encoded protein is CASRGTLLLANTGELFF.

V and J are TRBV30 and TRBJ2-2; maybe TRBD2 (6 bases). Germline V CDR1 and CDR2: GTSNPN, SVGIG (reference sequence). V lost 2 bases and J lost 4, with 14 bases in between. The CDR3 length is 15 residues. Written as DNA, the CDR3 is TGTGCCTGGAGTACCTGGGGGAGGTTCACCGGGGAGCTGTTTTTT. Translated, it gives CAWSTWGRFTGELFF.